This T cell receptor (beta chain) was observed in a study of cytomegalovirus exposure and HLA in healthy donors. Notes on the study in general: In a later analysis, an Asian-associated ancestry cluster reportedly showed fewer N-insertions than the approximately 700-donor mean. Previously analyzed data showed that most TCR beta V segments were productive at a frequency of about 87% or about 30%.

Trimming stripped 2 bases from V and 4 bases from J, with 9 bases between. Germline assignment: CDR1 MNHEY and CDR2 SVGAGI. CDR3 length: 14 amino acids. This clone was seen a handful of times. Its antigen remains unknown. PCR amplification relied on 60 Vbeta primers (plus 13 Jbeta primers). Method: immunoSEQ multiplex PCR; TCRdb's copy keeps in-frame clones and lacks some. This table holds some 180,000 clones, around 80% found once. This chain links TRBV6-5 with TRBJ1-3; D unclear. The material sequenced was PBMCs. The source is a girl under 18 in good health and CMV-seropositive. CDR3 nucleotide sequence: TGTGCCAGCAGTTACGGATCGGGGGGAAACACCATATATTTT. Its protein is CASSYGSGGNTIYF.